The 9 T cell receptor beta chains in this list originate from one sample, sequenced in a study of T cells in women clearing cervical HPV infection. TCRdb keeps only in-frame clones here, not all; method: immunoSEQ multiplex PCR. The ten most abundant clones cover 4% to 5.5% of a sample with roughly 20,000 clones. The sequenced sample was blood buffy coat. These receptors all come from a woman aged 18-70 years with a cervical HPV16 infection that either progressed to CIN3+ or cleared (not recorded which).

As to this clone: The read comes to an end 3 residues before the CDR3 does, leaving the germline J gene to fill in the end. J is TRBJ1-2 and V is TRBV20-1, with 9 positions matching TRBD1. CDR3 size: 13 residues. Germline V lookup: CDR1 DFQATT, CDR2 SNEGSKA (reference sequence). The CDR3 protein is CSATGTGQETYTF. The sequenced CDR3 bases are TGCAGTGCTACCGGGACAGGGCAAGAGACC.

Comments on this clone: The read ends 3 residues early relative to the CDR3; the germline J gene fills the gap. The chain recombines TRBV20-1 with TRBJ1-1; no firm D call. Trimming shortened V by 0 bases and J by 6 bases, and 8 bases separated the two germline ends. The V gene's germline CDR1 is DFQATT and CDR2 SNEGSKA (reference sequence). The CDR3 is 12 residues long. The DNA read from the CDR3 is TGCAGTGCTAGAGAGAGGGTTCCTGAA. The encoded protein is CSARERVPE. The full CDR3 is CSARERVPEAFF.

Regarding this clone: With the read ending 3 residues before the CDR3 end, the germline J gene is used to fill in that end. The V and J genes are TRBV20-1 and TRBJ1-2; 7 bases fit TRBD1. The germline V gene encodes CDR1 DFQATT and CDR2 SNEGSKA (reference sequence). CDR3 size: 13 residues. CDR3 in amino acids: CSARNRGTDTYTF. The sequenced part of the CDR3 DNA is TGCAGTGCTAGAAACAGGGGCACAGATACC.

To note about this clone: The read gets to within 3 residues of the CDR3 end, and the germline J gene fills in the rest. The V call is TRBV18, the J call TRBJ1-2, with 8 bases matching TRBD1. Germline assignment: CDR1 KGHSH and CDR2 LQKENI. The CDR3 length is 14 residues. This CDR3 reads CASSPYWDRRDYTF. The covered CDR3 bases are TGTGCCAGCTCACCCTACTGGGACAGGAGAGAC.

Remarks on this clone: The read is 3 residues too short to cover the CDR3 end, so that end is filled in from the germline J gene. The genes are TRBV5-4 and TRBJ1-4, with 9 bases lining up with TRBD1. This CDR3 contains 13 residues. From germline, CDR1 is SGHNT and CDR2 YYREEE (reference sequence). J gave up 7 bases and V 2 bases, and 0 bases lay outside the gene matches. The DNA read from the CDR3 is TGTGCCAGCAGCTTACAGGGGGCTGAAAAA. Its protein is CASSLQGAEK. Given in full, the CDR3 is CASSLQGAEKLFF.

A word on this clone: The DNA ends 3 residues before the CDR3 does, and the rest of the CDR3 is filled in from the germline J gene. The chain employs TRBV7-8 and TRBJ1-2, with 7 bases that match TRBD1. CDR1 SGHVS and CDR2 FQNEAQ come from the germline V gene. This CDR3 spans 17 amino acids. V gave up 1 base and J gave up 5 bases; unmatched junction bases: 13. CDR3 sequence reads: CASSLVRDSFLLYGYTF. The sequenced CDR3 bases are TGTGCCAGCAGCTTAGTAAGGGACAGTTTTCTTCTTTATGGC.

Notes on this clone: The CDR3 extends 3 residues past the end of the read, so its final part is completed from the germline J gene. J is TRBJ1-5 and V is TRBV30, with 7 positions matching TRBD1. The CDR3 loop spans 14 amino acids. Unmatched junction bases numbered 11, after V lost 7 bases and J lost 5 bases. CDR1 is GTSNPN, CDR2 SVGIG, per germline (reference sequence). The sequenced CDR3 bases are TGTGCCTCCGACAGGGAATCCCTGCATCAGCCC. It is translated as CASDRESLHQP. The whole CDR3 protein is CASDRESLHQPQHF.

Note on this clone: Read data end 3 residues before the CDR3 end; the end is taken from the germline J gene. The chain combines TRBV11-2 with TRBJ1-5; maybe TRBD1 (5 bases). The CDR3 has 15 residues. The V end lost 6 bases, the J end lost 2 bases, and 14 bases lay between the germline ends. From germline, CDR1 is SGHAT and CDR2 FQNNGV. The CDR3 loop reads CASSPTGVRNQPQHF. The sequenced part of the CDR3 DNA is TGTGCCAGCAGTCCGACGGGGGTCCGCAATCAGCCC.

Notes on this clone: The sequenced fragment ends 3 residues before the CDR3 boundary, so the rest is inferred from the germline J gene. This rearrangement joins TRBV5-1 to TRBJ2-3, with D possibly being TRBD1 (5 bases). V lost 0 bases to trimming and J lost 7 bases, with 18 bases between them. The CDR3 extends over 16 amino acids. Germline V gene data show CDR1 as SGHRS and CDR2 as YFSETQ. The sequenced part of the CDR3 DNA is TGCGCCAGCAGCTTGGCCACAGGCCCACTTCTTAATACG. Translating it yields CASSLATGPLLNT. The full CDR3 reads CASSLATGPLLNTQYF.